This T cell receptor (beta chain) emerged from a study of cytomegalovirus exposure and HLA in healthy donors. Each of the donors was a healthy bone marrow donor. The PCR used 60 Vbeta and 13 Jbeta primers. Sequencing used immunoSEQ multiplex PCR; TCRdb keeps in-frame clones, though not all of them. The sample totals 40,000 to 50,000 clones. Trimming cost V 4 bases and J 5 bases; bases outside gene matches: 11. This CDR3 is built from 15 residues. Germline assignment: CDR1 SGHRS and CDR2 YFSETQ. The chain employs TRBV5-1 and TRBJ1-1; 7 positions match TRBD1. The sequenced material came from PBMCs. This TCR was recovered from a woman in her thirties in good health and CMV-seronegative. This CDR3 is CASSMTGQTSTEAFF. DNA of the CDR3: TGCGCCAGCAGCATGACGGGACAGACTTCGACTGAAGCTTTCTTT.